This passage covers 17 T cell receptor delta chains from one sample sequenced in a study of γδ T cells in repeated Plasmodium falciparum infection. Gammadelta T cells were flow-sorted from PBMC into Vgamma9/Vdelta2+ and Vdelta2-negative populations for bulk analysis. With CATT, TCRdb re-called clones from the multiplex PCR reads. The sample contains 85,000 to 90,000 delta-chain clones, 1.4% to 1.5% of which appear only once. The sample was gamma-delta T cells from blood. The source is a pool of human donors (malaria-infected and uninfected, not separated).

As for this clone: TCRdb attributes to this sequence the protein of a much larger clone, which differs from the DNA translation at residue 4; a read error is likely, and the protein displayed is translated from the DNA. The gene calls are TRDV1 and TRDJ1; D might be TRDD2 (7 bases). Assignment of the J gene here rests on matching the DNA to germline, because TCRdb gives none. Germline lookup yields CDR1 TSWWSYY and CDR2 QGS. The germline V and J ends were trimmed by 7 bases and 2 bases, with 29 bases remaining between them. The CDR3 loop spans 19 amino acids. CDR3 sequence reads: CALEDFLFPTAGDTDKLIF. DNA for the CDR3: TGTGCTCTTGAGGACTTCCTCTTTCCTACGGCAGGGGATACCGATAAACTCATCTTT.

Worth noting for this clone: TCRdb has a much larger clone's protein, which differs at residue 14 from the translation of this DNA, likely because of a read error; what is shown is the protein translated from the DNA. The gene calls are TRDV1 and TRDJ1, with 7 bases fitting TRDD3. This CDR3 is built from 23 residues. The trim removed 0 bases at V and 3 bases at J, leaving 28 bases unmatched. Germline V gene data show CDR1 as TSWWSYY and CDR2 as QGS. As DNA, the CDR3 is TGTGCTCTTGGGGAACTTGCCCCACCTCCTGTACTGGGGAATACGATTTACCCCGATAAACTCATCTTT. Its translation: CALGELAPPPVLGNTIYPDKLIF.

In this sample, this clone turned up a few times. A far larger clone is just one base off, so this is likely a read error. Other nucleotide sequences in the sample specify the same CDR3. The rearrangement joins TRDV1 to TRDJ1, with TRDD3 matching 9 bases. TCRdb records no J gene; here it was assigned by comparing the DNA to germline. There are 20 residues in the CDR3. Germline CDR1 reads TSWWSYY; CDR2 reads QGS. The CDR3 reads CALGELVLHYWGTYTDKLIF. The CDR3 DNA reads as TGTGCTCTTGGAGAACTAGTCCTACATTACTGGGGGACGTACACCGATAAACTCATCTTT.

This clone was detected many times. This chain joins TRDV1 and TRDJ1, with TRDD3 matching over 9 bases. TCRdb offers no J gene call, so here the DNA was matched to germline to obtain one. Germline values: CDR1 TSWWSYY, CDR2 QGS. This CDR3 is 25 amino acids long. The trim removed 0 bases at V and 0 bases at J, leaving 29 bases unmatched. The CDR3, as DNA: TGTGCTCTTGGGGAACTTTTCCTTCTTCTCGGGAGACAGGGGGATACAAAATTGTACACCGATAAACTCATCTTT. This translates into CALGELFLLLGRQGDTKLYTDKLIF.

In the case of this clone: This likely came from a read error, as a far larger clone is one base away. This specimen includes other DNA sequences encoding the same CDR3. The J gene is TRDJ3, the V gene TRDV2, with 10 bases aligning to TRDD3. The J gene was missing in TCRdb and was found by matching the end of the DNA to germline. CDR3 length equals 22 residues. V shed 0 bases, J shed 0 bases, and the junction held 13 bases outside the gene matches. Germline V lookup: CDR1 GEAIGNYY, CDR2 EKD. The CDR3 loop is CACDTAMGDTQLSSWDTRQMFF. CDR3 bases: TGTGCCTGTGACACCGCGATGGGGGATACACAATTAAGCTCCTGGGACACCCGACAGATGTTTTTC.

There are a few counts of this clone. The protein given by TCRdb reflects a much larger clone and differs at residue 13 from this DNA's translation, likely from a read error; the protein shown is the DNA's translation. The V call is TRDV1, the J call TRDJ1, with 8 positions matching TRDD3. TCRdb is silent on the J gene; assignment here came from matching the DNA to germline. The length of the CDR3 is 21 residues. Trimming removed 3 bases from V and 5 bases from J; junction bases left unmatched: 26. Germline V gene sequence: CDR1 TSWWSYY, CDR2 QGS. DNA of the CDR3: TGTGCTCTTGGGGAGCCTGTTCCTCCTTACTGGGGGTCTGCGGCTAGGGATAAACTCATCTTT. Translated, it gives CALGEPVPPYWGSAARDKLIF.

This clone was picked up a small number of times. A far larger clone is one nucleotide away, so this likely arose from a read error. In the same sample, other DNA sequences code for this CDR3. The CDR3 is CALGELERSDLGDASKLIF. CDR3 in DNA: TGTGCTCTTGGGGAACTAGAAAGGTCGGATCTGGGGGACGCTTCAAAGCTCATCTTT. Called V gene: TRDV1; the J gene was not called; the D call in the table, TRDD3, was not verified against the DNA. The germline V gene has CDR1 TSWWSYY and CDR2 QGS. The CDR3 has 19 amino acids.

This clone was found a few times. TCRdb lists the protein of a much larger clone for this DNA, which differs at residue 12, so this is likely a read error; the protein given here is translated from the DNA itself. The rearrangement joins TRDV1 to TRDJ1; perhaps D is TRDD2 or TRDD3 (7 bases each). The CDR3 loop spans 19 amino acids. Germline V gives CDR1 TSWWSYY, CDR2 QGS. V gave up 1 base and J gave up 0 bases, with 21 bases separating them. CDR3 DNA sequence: TGTGCTCTTGGGGAACGCTTCCTATTTGGGGGACTCTACACCGATAAACTCATCTTT. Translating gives CALGERFLFGGLYTDKLIF.

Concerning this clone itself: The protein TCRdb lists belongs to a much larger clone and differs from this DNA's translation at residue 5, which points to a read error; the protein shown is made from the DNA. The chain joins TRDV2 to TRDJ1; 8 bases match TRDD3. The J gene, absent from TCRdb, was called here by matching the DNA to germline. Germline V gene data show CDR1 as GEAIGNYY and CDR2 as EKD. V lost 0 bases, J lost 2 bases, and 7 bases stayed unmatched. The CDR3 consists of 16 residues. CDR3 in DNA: TGTGCCTGTGACACCCTGGGGGACGGGGGGACCGATAAACTCATCTTT. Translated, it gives CACDTLGDGGTDKLIF.

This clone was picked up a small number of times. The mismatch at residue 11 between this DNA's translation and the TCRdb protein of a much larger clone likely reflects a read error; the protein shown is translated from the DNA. Written as DNA, the CDR3 is TGTGCTCTTGGGAACCGAGACTGGGGGATACGGATTTACACCGATAAACTCATCTTT. This encodes CALGNRDWGIRIYTDKLIF. This chain uses TRDV1 with TRDJ1; 13 bases are shared with TRDD3. Here the J gene was assigned by germline matching of the DNA, as TCRdb has none. V lost 5 bases, J lost 0 bases, and 12 bases stayed unmatched. The CDR3 spans 19 residues. Per the germline V gene, CDR1 is TSWWSYY and CDR2 is QGS.

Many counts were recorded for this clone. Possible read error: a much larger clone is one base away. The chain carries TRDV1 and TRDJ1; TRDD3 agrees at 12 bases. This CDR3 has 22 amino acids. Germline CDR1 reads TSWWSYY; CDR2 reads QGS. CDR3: CALGKLQILWRTGGYLTDKLIF. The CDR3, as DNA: TGTGCTCTTGGGAAACTTCAGATCCTATGGAGAACTGGGGGATACCTTACCGATAAACTCATCTTT.

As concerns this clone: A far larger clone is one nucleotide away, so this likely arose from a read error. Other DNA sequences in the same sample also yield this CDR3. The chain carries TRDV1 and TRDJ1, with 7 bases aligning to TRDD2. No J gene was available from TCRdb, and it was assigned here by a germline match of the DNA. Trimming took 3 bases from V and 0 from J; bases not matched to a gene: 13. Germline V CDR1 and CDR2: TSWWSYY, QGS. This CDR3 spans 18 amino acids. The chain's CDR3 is CALGEPISYRADTDKLIF. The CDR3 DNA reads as TGTGCTCTTGGGGAGCCTATTTCCTACAGGGCAGACACCGATAAACTCATCTTT.

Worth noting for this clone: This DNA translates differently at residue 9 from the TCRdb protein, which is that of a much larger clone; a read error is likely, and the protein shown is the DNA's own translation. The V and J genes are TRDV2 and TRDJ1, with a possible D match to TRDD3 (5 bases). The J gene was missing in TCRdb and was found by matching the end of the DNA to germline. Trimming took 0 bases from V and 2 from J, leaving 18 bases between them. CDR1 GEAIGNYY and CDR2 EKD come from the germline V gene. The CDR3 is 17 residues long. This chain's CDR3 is CACDTVGGEQLTDKLIF. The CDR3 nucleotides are TGTGCCTGTGACACCGTTGGTGGGGAACAACTTACCGATAAACTCATCTTT.

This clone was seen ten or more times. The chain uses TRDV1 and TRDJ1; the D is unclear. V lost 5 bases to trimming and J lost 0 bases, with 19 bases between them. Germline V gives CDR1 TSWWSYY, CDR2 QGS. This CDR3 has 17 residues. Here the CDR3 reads CALGLLLPVMYTDKLIF. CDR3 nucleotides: TGTGCTCTTGGGCTCCTCCTCCCCGTCATGTACACCGATAAACTCATCTTT.

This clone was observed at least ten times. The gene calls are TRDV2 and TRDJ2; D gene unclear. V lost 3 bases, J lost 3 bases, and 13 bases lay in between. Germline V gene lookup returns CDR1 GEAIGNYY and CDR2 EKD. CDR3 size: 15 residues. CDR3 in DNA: TGTGCCTGTGACCCTTTAGCTACGGTGACAGCACAACTCTTCTTT. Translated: CACDPLATVTAQLFF.

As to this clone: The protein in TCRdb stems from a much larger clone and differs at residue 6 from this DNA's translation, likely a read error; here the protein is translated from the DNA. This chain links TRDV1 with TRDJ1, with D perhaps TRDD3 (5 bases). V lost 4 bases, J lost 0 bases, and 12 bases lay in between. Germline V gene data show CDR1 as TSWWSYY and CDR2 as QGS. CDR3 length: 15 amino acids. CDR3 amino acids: CALGGRYTDTDKLIF. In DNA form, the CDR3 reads TGTGCTCTTGGGGGCAGATACACGGACACCGATAAACTCATCTTT.

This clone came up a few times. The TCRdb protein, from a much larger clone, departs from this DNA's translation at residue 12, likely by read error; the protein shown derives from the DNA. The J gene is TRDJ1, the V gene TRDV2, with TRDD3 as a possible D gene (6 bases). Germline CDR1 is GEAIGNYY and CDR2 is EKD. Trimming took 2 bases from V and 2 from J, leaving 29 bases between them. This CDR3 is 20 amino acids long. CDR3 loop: CACDRRYWVTKERTTDKLIF. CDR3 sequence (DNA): TGTGCCTGTGACAGACGGTACTGGGTCACCAAGGAGAGGACGACCGATAAACTCATCTTT.